One sample yielded the 12 T cell receptor beta chains listed below, sequenced in a study of blood T cell repertoires in COVID-19. The method was immunoSEQ multiplex PCR; TCRdb's version includes in-frame clones alone and lacks a portion of them. There are about 240,000 clones in the sample; about 86% occur only once, and over 8% lies in the top ten. Sequenced material: peripheral blood. These receptors were taken from an elderly woman with acute or convalescent COVID-19.

The chain uses TRBV3-1 (or the pseudogene TRBV3-2) and TRBJ1-1; TRBD1 might be the D (6 bases). Trimming removed 4 bases at V and 8 bases at J, with 14 bases between. CDR1 and CDR2 from the germline V gene are LGHDT and YNNKEL (reference sequence). CDR3 length: 13 residues. CDR3 sequence reads: CASSPTGTLEAFF. The CDR3 nucleotides read TGTGCCAGCAGCCCCACCGGGACACTCGAAGCTTTCTTT.

The chain is built from TRBV15 and TRBJ1-6; weak D call: TRBD1 (5 bases). The CDR3 sequence is 13 residues long. The V and J ends lost 8 bases and 7 bases respectively, with 12 bases between them. The germline V gene has CDR1 LNHNV and CDR2 YYDKDF (reference sequence). In DNA, the CDR3 is TGTGCCACCCGTGGGGGGAGCAATTCACCCCTCCACTTT. Protein product: CATRGGSNSPLHF.

This chain links TRBV19 with TRBJ2-2; no firm D call. The V gene's germline CDR1 is LNHDA and CDR2 SQIVND (reference sequence). The CDR3 extends over 14 amino acids. Trimming removed 2 bases from V and 8 bases from J, with 12 bases in between. CDR3: CASSISAANGELFF. CDR3 sequence (DNA): TGTGCCAGTAGTATAAGCGCAGCTAATGGGGAGCTGTTTTTT. The full variable domain, its missing parts supplied by reference TRBV19 and TRBJ2-2, is DGGITQSPKYLFRKEGQNVTLSCEQNLNHDAMYWYRQDPGQGLRLIYYSQIVNDFQKGDIAEGYSVSREKKESFPLTVTSAQKNPTAFYLCASSISAANGELFFGEGSRLTVL.

The chain is built from TRBV18 and TRBJ1-5; D is perhaps TRBD1 (5 bases). The CDR3 has 16 amino acids. Trimming pared 3 bases from V and 7 bases from J, leaving 19 bases between. Germline assignment: CDR1 KGHSH and CDR2 LQKENI. The CDR3 sequence: CASSPSITGLGQPQHF. The CDR3 nucleotides are TGTGCCAGCTCACCCTCAATAACAGGATTGGGACAGCCCCAGCATTTT. Full variable domain (rest looked up from reference TRBV18 and TRBJ1-5): NAGVMQNPRHLVRRRGQEARLRCSPMKGHSHVYWYRQLPEEGLKFMVYLQKENIIDESGMPKERFSAEFPKEGPSILRIQQVVRGDSAAYFCASSPSITGLGQPQHFGDGTRLSIL.

The rearrangement uses TRBV2 and TRBJ2-1; D is perhaps TRBD2 (5 bases). CDR3 length equals 15 residues. Trimming stripped 8 bases from V and 0 bases from J, with 14 bases between. Germline V CDR1 and CDR2: SNHLY, FYNNEI. CDR3: CASARTGGSYNEQFF. The DNA of the CDR3 is TGTGCCAGCGCCCGGACTGGAGGCTCCTACAATGAGCAGTTCTTC.

This clone appeared a single time. J is TRBJ1-5 and V is TRBV7-2, with TRBD1 identical over 9 bases. The germline V gene encodes CDR1 SGHTA and CDR2 FQGNSA. The CDR3 is 17 residues long. Trimming took 5 bases from V and 0 from J; bases not matched to a gene: 8. This CDR3 reads CASSPAGTGLSNQPQHF. The CDR3 nucleotides read TGTGCCAGCAGCCCAGCCGGGACAGGGCTTAGCAATCAGCCCCAGCATTTT.

CDR3 protein: CASRGAGGRYGNQPQHF. The CDR3, as DNA: TGTGCCAGCAGGGGGGCAGGGGGCCGATATGGCAATCAGCCCCAGCATTTT. V and J are TRBV2 and TRBJ1-5; 8 bases are shared with TRBD1. Germline V gives CDR1 SNHLY, CDR2 FYNNEI. Unmatched junction bases numbered 12, after V lost 6 bases and J lost 2 bases. The CDR3 has 17 amino acids.

With respect to this clone: This CDR3 is also generated by other DNA sequences in the sample. This chain connects TRBV5-1 to TRBJ2-3; possibly TRBD2 for D (5 bases). Trimming removed 4 bases from V and 6 bases from J, with 9 bases in between. This CDR3 is built from 12 residues. The germline CDR1 and CDR2 sequences are SGHRS and YFSETQ. DNA for the CDR3: TGCGCCAGCAGCCTGCCGGGGGATACGCAGTATTTT. Amino acids: CASSLPGDTQYF.

V and J are TRBV12-3 or TRBV12-4 and TRBJ1-6; D gene ambiguous. The CDR3 covers 13 residues. Deletions cut 6 bases from V and 7 bases from J, with 10 bases between. This CDR3 reads CASSRESNSPLHF. The CDR3 coding sequence is TGTGCCAGCAGCCGGGAAAGCAATTCACCCCTCCACTTT.

The V gene is TRBV19, the J gene TRBJ1-5, with 10 bases that match TRBD1. Germline V gene data show CDR1 as LNHDA and CDR2 as SQIVND (reference sequence). V shed 3 bases, J shed 3 bases, and the junction held 5 bases outside the gene matches. CDR3 length: 16 amino acids. In nucleotides, the CDR3 is TGTGCCAGTAGTATGTCGGGACAGGGGCTCAATCAGCCCCAGCATTTT. Encoded protein: CASSMSGQGLNQPQHF.

V and J are TRBV2 and TRBJ2-6; a weak D match, TRBD2 (6 bases). The CDR3 is 15 residues long. Germline V gene lookup returns CDR1 SNHLY and CDR2 FYNNEI. Deletions cut 4 bases from V and 4 bases from J, with 11 bases between. The CDR3 reads CASSAGVRGANVLTF. The DNA of the CDR3 is TGTGCCAGCAGTGCGGGAGTACGCGGGGCCAACGTCCTGACTTTC.

The chain carries TRBV4-2 and TRBJ1-1, with 8 bases that match TRBD1. The CDR3 consists of 15 residues. The trim removed 3 bases at V and 4 bases at J, leaving 7 bases unmatched. The germline V gene encodes CDR1 LGHNA and CDR2 YNFKEQ. CDR3 protein: CASSHGDRGLTEAFF. For the CDR3, the DNA is TGTGCCAGCAGCCACGGAGACAGGGGACTCACTGAAGCTTTCTTT.